This TCR beta chain was obtained from a study of Ad26.COV2.S vaccination and SARS-CoV-2 variants. The treatment: roughly 18 received Ad26.COV2.S at low or high dose, single or two shots; about 5 received placebo; per-sample allocation not given. Sampling occurred on day 63 after the first vaccine or placebo injection. Deletions cut 0 bases from V and 1 base from J, with 9 bases between. The germline CDR1 and CDR2 sequences are SGHNT and YYREEE (reference sequence). The CDR3 length is 15 residues. As to this clone: The antigen is undetermined.

General study points: It is possible that the TCR breadth and depth analyses underestimated the total T cell responses. Post-vaccination spike-specific CD8+ and CD4+ T cell responses reportedly had substantial breadth. Similar non-spike TCR breadth was seen in vaccine and placebo recipients.

TCRdb's copy holds only in-frame clones and misses some; the assay was immunoSEQ multiplex PCR. The sample has about 480,000 clones; 87% are singletons. The V and J genes are TRBV5-4 and TRBJ2-3, with TRBD2 as a possible D gene (6 bases). The starting material was peripheral blood, obtained in a trial of Ad26.COV2.S vaccine versus placebo. The TCR comes from a person between 18 and 59 years old who received the Ad26.COV2.S COVID-19 vaccine or a placebo. The CDR3 here is CASSLGWGGTDTQYF. The CDR3 DNA sequence: TGTGCCAGCAGCTTGGGGTGGGGGGGCACAGATACGCAGTATTTT.